This TCR beta chain was sequenced for a study of PD-1 blockade in mismatch repair-deficient tumors. The CDR3 extends over 15 amino acids. The V gene lost 5 bases and the J gene lost 3 bases, with 14 bases spanning the gap. Germline-derived CDR1 and CDR2 are SNHLY and FYNNEI. A word on this clone: What it binds is unknown.

The table came from immunoSEQ multiplex PCR; TCRdb's copy has only in-frame clones and leaves some out. The sample consists of roughly 50,000 clones, over 70% of them appearing once. PCR or immunohistochemistry showed mismatch repair deficiency in every enrolled patient. Whole-study findings and limits: Rapid post-treatment expansion, then contraction, generally preceding radiologic response, marked tumor-resident clones.

The clonotype originates from an adult with mismatch repair-deficient cancer. The specimen was peripheral blood, collected roughly 19 weeks after starting pembrolizumab. This chain links TRBV2 with TRBJ1-5; TRBD1 might be the D (5 bases). The CDR3 is CASSPKGRSNQPQHF. CDR3 nucleotide sequence: TGTGCCAGCAGTCCCAAGGGGCGATCCAATCAGCCCCAGCATTTT.